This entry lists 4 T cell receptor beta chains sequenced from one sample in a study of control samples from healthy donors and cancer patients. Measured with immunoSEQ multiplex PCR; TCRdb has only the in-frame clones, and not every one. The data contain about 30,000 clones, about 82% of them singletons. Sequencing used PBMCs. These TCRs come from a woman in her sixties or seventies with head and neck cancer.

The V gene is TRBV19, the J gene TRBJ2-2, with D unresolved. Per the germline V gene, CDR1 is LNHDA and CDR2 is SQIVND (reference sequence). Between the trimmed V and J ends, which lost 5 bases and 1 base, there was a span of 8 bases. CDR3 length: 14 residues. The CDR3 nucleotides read TGTGCCAGTAGTCCGAACCGGAACACCGGGGAGCTGTTTTTT. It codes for CASSPNRNTGELFF. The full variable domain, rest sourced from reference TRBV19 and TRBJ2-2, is DGGITQSPKYLFRKEGQNVTLSCEQNLNHDAMYWYRQDPGQGLRLIYYSQIVNDFQKGDIAEGYSVSREKKESFPLTVTSAQKNPTAFYLCASSPNRNTGELFFGEGSRLTVL.

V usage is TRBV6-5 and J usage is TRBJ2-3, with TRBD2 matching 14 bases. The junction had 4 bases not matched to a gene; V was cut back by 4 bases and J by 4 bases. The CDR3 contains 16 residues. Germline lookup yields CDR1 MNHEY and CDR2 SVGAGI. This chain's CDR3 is CASSSTSGGASDTQYF. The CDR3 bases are TGTGCCAGCAGTTCGACTAGCGGGGGGGCCTCAGATACGCAGTATTTT.

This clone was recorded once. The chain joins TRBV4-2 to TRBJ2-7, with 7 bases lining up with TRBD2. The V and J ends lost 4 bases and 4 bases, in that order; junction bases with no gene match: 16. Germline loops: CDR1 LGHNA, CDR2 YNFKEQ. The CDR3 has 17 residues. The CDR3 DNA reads TGTGCCAGCAGCCTGCGGGGGACCGGACGGCAACCTTACGAGCAGTACTTC. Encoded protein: CASSLRGTGRQPYEQYF.

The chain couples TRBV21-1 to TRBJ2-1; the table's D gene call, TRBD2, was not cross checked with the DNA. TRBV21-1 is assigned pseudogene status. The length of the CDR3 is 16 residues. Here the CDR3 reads CASSWERLASYNEQFF. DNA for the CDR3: TGTGCCAGCAGCTGGGAAAGACTAGCCTCCTACAATGAGCAGTTCTTC.